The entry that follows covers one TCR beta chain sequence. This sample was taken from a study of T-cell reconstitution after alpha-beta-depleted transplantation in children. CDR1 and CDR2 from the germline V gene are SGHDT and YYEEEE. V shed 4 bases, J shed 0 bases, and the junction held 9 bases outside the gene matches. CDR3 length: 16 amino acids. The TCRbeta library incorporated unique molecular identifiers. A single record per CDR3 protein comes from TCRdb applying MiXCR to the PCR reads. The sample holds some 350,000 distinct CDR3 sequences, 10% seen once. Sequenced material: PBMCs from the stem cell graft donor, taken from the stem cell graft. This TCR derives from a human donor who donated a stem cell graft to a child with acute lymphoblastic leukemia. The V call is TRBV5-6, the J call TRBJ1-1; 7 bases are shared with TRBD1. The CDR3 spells CASSLAGQLMNTEAFF. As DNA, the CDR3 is TGTGCCAGCAGCCTGGCGGGACAGCTTATGAACACTGAAGCTTTCTTT.